This TCR beta chain stems from a study of T cell repertoires in cytomegalovirus infection. Study details: Public TCR beta signatures marked donors with CMV infection and the matching HLA.

This clonotype was picked up many times. Its specificity is not known. TCRdb re-derived calls from the reads in MiXCR, one entry per CDR3 protein. The table has approximately 240,000 distinct CDR3 sequences, 10% to 15% seen once. Study-level findings and limits: Cumulative frequency (of public TCR beta family members) identified carriers of CMV plus the relevant HLA. HLA-C-restricted, CMV-specific TCR beta clonotypes were dominant ex vivo.

J was trimmed by 7 bases and V by 8 bases; bases with no gene match: 6. Germline values: CDR1 SEHNR, CDR2 FQNEAQ (reference sequence). The CDR3 has 14 amino acids. The sample consisted of PBMCs. The receptor was derived from a human donor in good health (CMV status not recorded). Some clones in this sample may be carry-over from other donors' samples. This chain links TRBV7-9 with TRBJ2-1; TRBD1 aligns across 12 bases. The chain's CDR3 is CASWGTGGGNEQFF. The CDR3 DNA reads as TGTGCCAGCTGGGGGACAGGGGGCGGGAATGAGCAGTTCTTC.